This TCR beta chain was sequenced in a study of stem cell transplantation in POMP-related autoinflammatory disease. Study in general: Pre-transplant patients had naive-skewed CD4+ T cells and few CD8+ T cells. Overall study findings and caveats: A trend toward lower repertoire diversity and greater clonality appeared in every analyzed T-cell subset of PRAID patients.

The CDR3 has 12 amino acids. The V end lost 5 bases, the J end lost 2 bases, and 5 bases lay between the germline ends. Germline lookup yields CDR1 SNHLY and CDR2 FYNNEI. About this clone: Its antigen is not known.

Assay used: immunoSEQ multiplex PCR; TCRdb lists only in-frame clones, some missing. Seen here are roughly 28,000 clones, more than 75% observed once, and the top ten hold less than 3%. The chain couples TRBV2 to TRBJ2-3; no firm D call. The clonotype originates from a human donor with POMP-related autoinflammation and immune dysregulation (PRAID). Here the sequenced sample was CD4+ T cells from PBMCs, taken before stem cell transplantation. CDR3 region: CASSPTTDTQYF. CDR3 nucleotide sequence: TGTGCCAGCAGTCCTACCACAGATACGCAGTATTTT.